Listed below are T cell receptor beta chains from one sample, sequenced in a study of blood T cell repertoires in COVID-19. Assay: immunoSEQ multiplex PCR; the TCRdb copy retains only in-frame clones and omits some. In the table there are about 12,000 clones, roughly nine tenths of which are singletons. The sample taken for sequencing was peripheral blood. All receptors derive from a man in his 70s with active COVID-19. Both conserved end residues are part of each CDR3. Each record gives: V gene, clone size, D gene, J gene, CDR3 protein, CDR3 DNA. The D gene is left open where the match is weak. Only some rows state a clone size, as once, few, many or a class for expanded clones.

V: TRBV9
size: .
D: TRBD1
J: TRBJ1-1
CDR3: CASSVGQGVNTEAFF
DNA: TGTGCCAGCAGCGTGGGACAGGGGGTGAACACTGAAGCTTTCTTT

V: TRBV9
size: .
D: TRBD2
J: TRBJ2-5
CDR3: CASSVDFTSGAETQYF
DNA: TGTGCCAGCAGCGTAGATTTCACTAGCGGGGCGGAGACCCAGTACTTC

V: TRBV19
size: .
D: .
J: TRBJ1-6
CDR3: CASSSASRNSYNSPLHF
DNA: TGTGCCAGTAGTTCCGCCTCCAGGAACTCCTATAATTCACCCCTCCACTTT

V: TRBV5-6
size: once
D: TRBD2
J: TRBJ2-7
CDR3: CASSYGLAGGGYEQYF
DNA: TGTGCCAGCAGTTACGGACTAGCGGGAGGAGGGTACGAGCAGTACTTC

V: TRBV27
size: .
D: TRBD2
J: TRBJ2-7
CDR3: CASSSGPGGEQYF
DNA: TGTGCCAGCAGTTCAGGGCCGGGGGGGGAGCAGTACTTC

V: TRBV7-9
size: .
D: .
J: TRBJ2-7
CDR3: CASSPRQSYEQYF
DNA: TGTGCCAGCAGCCCGAGACAGTCCTACGAGCAGTACTTC

V: TRBV6-2/TRBV6-3
size: .
D: TRBD1
J: TRBJ2-7
CDR3: CASSSNRDRGYEQYF
DNA: TGTGCCAGCAGTTCCAACCGGGACAGGGGCTACGAGCAGTACTTC

V: TRBV6-1
size: .
D: TRBD2
J: TRBJ2-3
CDR3: CASSATRTSGGSTDTQYF
DNA: TGTGCCAGCAGTGCCACTAGGACTAGCGGGGGGAGCACAGATACGCAGTATTTT

V: TRBV14
size: .
D: TRBD1
J: TRBJ2-7
CDR3: CASSQDLPGQEQYF
DNA: TGTGCCAGCAGCCAAGACCTCCCGGGACAGGAACAGTACTTC

V: TRBV7-9
size: .
D: .
J: TRBJ1-1
CDR3: CASSLTENTEAFF
DNA: TGTGCCAGCAGCCTGACTGAGAACACTGAAGCTTTCTTT

V: TRBV7-3
size: few
D: TRBD2
J: TRBJ2-5
CDR3: CASSLIASGGKETQYF
DNA: TGTGCCAGCAGCTTAATTGCTAGCGGGGGGAAAGAGACCCAGTACTTC